The entry below describes one T cell receptor beta chain. The antigen it recognizes is unknown. Base-call qualities are not available, and no considerably larger clone is one nucleotide away. This record belongs to a study of OX40 agonist ivuxolimab in advanced cancers. Study-level background: The costimulatory receptor OX40 (CD134) was targeted by ivuxolimab, a fully human IgG2 agonistic monoclonal antibody. Intravenous ivuxolimab was administered to patients every 2 weeks at six dose levels: 0.01, 0.1, 0.3, 1.5, 3 and 10 mg/kg. Patients were allowed to have had prior anti-PD-1, anti-PD-L1 or anti-CTLA-4 therapy, and approximately 37% of the dose-escalation patients had been treated with checkpoint inhibitors. In the dose-escalation cohort, around four fifths of patients were male, and the mean age was 60 years with a range of roughly 20 to 85. Among the 50 to 55 dose-escalation patients, 19 had hepatocellular carcinoma, around 15 melanoma, 9 renal cell carcinoma and 9 head and neck cancer. The monotherapy dose-escalation portion (N of about 49 patients) of the phase I ivuxolimab trial is reported in the paper. Peripheral TCRbeta sequencing aimed to test whether ivuxolimab altered TCR sequence diversity and caused clonal T-cell expansion. Partial responses occurred in three dose-escalation patients: two with cutaneous melanoma and one with hepatocellular carcinoma.

For sequencing of the TCRbeta CDR3 region, genomic DNA was extracted from the sorted cells. TCRbeta CDR3 regions were sequenced using the immunoSEQ Assay. The immuneACCESS repertoire file appears here via TCRdb, limited to in-frame rearrangements. These files lack a portion of the clones; in checked studies, under half of the deficit traces to unresolved V genes, and the cause of the others is not known. Counted in this sample were about 33,000 clones; about 88% of them appeared once. Under 25% of the sample is held by the ten biggest clonotypes. V loses 5 bases, J loses 6 bases, and the germline ends lie 16 bases apart. The CDR1 and CDR2 encoded by the germline V gene are MGHRA and YSYEKL. The CDR3 sequence holds 14 residues, the cysteine and phenylalanine included. Only the CDR3 region is kept as DNA, spanning 42 bases read in frame from base 1. Patients with autoimmune disease history or receiving systemic immunosuppression were excluded from the trial. Peripheral blood for TCR sequencing was collected from all dose cohorts at baseline, on cycle 4 day 1, and on cycle 7 day 1. Samples were obtained from an open-label, multicenter, first-in-human phase I dose-escalation trial of ivuxolimab. The trial enrolled adults with locally advanced or metastatic head and neck squamous cell, hepatocellular, melanoma or renal cell carcinoma. CD4+ and CD8+ T cells were sorted separately from peripheral blood before TCR sequencing.

Points the paper makes about the study in general: Which antigens the clonally expanded peripheral T cells were specific for was not determined. In the 0.1-3.0 mg/kg groups, partial responders had among the lowest normalized peripheral clonal expansion, particularly in CD8+ T cells. Low levels of normalized T-cell clonal expansion were also seen in some nonresponding patients. After ivuxolimab, more expanded clones were found on average in CD8+ T cells than in CD4+ T cells. At doses from 0.1 to 3.0 mg/kg, clonal expansion was seen in both CD4+ and CD8+ blood T cells between baseline and week 6.

The chain uses TRBV4-1 and TRBJ1-1; possibly the D gene is TRBD1, per 5 matching bases. The sequencing here drew on CD4+ or CD8+ T cells sorted from blood, taken in a trial of the OX40 agonist ivuxolimab. The TCR was taken from an adult with an advanced solid tumor such as melanoma, head and neck, liver or kidney cancer. Here is the DNA: TGCGCCAGCAGCTTCTACTTTGGGGCCCCTGAAGCTTTCTTT. It translates to CASSFYFGAPEAFF.